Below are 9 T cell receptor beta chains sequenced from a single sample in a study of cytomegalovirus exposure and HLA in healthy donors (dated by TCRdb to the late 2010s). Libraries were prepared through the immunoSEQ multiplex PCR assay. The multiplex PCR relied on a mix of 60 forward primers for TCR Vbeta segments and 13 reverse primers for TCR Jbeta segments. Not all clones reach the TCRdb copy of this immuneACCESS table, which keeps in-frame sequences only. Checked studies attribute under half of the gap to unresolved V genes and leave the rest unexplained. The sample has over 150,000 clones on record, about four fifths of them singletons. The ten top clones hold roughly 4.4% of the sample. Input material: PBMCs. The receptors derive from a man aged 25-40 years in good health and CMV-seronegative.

CDR3 coding DNA: TGTGCCAGCAGTTGGACTAGCGGGAGGGAGGTTACCTACAATGAGCAGTTCTTC. It encodes CASSWTSGREVTYNEQFF. The chain carries TRBV27 and TRBJ2-1; TRBD2 matches 15 bases. V shed 4 bases and J 2 bases; nucleotides not matched to a gene: 6. The CDR3 consists of 18 residues. Looked up from germline, CDR1 is MNHEY and CDR2 is SMNVEV (reference sequence).

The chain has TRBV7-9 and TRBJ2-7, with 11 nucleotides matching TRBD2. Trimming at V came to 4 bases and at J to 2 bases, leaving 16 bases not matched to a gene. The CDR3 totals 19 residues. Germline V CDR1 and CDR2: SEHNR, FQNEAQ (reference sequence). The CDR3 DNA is TGTGCCAGCAGCTCACTAGATGGGCTAGCGGGAGGCATGACCTACGAGCAGTACTTC. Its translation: CASSSLDGLAGGMTYEQYF.

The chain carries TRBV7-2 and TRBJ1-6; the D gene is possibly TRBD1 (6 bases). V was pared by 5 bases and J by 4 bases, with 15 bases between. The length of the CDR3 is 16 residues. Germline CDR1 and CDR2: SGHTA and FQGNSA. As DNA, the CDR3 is TGTGCCAGCAGCCCCAGGCAACAGGGATATAATTCACCCCTCCACTTT. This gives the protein CASSPRQQGYNSPLHF. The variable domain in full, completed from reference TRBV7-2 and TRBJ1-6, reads GAGVSQSPSNKVTEKGKDVELRCDPISGHTALYWYRQSLGQGLEFLIYFQGNSAPDKSGLPSDRFSAERTGGSVSTLTIQRTQQEDSAVYLCASSPRQQGYNSPLHFGNGTRLTVT.

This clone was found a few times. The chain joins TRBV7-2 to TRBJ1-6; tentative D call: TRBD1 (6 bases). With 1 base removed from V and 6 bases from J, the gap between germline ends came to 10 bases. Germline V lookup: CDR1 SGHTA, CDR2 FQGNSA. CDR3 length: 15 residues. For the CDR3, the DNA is TGTGCCAGCAGCTTAGTAGGGGGAAGTAATTCACCCCTCCACTTT. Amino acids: CASSLVGGSNSPLHF.

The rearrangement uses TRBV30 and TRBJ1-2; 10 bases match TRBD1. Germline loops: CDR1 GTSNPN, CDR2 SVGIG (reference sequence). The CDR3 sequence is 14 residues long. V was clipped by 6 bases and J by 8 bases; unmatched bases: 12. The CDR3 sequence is CACLRQGANLGYTF. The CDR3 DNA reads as TGTGCCTGCCTCCGACAGGGGGCAAATCTGGGCTACACCTTC.

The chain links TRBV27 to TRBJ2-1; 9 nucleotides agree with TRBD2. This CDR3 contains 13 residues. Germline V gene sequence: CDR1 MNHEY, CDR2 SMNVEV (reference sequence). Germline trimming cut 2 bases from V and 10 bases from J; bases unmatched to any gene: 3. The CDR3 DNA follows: TGTGCCAGCAGTTTACTAGCGGGATCCGAGCAGTTCTTC. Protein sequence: CASSLLAGSEQFF.

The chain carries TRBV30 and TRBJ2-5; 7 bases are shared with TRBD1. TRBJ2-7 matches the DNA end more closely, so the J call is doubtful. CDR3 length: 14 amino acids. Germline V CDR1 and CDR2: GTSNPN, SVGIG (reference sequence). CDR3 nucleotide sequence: TGTGCCTGGACCCGGACAGGTGAAATTTACGAGCAGTACTTC. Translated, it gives CAWTRTGEIYEQYF.

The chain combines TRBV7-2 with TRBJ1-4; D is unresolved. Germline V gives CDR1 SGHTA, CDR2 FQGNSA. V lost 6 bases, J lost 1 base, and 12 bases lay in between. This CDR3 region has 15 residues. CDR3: CASSSPRKTNEKLFF. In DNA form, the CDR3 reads TGTGCCAGCAGTTCCCCGAGGAAAACTAATGAAAAACTGTTTTTT. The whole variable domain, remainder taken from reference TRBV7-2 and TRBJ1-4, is GAGVSQSPSNKVTEKGKDVELRCDPISGHTALYWYRQSLGQGLEFLIYFQGNSAPDKSGLPSDRFSAERTGGSVSTLTIQRTQQEDSAVYLCASSSPRKTNEKLFFGSGTQLSVL.

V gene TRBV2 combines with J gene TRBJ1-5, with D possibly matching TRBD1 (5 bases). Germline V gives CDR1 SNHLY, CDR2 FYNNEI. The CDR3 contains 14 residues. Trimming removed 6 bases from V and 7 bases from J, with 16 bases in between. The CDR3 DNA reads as TGTGCCAGCAGGGCTTCGGGGGAGGGGCAGCCCCAGCATTTT. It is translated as CASRASGEGQPQHF.